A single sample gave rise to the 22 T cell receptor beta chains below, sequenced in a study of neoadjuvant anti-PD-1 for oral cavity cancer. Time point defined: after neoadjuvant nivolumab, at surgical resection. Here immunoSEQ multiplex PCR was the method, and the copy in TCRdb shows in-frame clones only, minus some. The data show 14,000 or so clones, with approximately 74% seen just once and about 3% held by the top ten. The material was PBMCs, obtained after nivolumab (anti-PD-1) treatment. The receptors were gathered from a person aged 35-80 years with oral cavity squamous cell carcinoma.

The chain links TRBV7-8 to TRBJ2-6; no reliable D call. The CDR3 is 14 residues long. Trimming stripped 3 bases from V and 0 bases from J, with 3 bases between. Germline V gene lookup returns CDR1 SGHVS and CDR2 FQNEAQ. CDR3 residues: CASSFFSGANVLTF. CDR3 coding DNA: TGTGCCAGCAGCTTCTTCTCTGGGGCCAACGTCCTGACTTTC.

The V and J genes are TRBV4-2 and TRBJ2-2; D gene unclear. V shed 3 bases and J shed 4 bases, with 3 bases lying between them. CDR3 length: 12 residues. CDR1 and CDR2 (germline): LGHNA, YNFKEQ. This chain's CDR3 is CASSHITGELFF. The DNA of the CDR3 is TGTGCCAGCAGCCATATCACCGGGGAGCTGTTTTTT.

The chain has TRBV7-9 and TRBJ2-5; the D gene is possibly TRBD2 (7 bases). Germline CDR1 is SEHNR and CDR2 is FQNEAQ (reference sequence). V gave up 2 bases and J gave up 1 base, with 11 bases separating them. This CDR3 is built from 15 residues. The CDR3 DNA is TGTGCCAGCAGCTTAATGGGGGGGGCCCAAGAGACCCAGTACTTC. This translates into CASSLMGGAQETQYF.

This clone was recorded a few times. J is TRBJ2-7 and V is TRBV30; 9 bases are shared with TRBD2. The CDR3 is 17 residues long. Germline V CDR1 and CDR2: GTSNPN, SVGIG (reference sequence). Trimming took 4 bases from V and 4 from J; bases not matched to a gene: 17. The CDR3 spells CAWIDSGLATTRYEQYF. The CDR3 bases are TGTGCCTGGATAGACTCGGGACTAGCAACAACTCGTTACGAGCAGTACTTC.

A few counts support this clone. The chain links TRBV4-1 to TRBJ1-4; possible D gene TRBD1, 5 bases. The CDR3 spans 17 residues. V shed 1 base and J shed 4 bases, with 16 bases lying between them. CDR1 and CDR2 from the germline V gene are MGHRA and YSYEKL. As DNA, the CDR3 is TGCGCCAGCAGCCAAGTTCAGTCCGGGACGAGTAATGAAAAACTGTTTTTT. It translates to CASSQVQSGTSNEKLFF.

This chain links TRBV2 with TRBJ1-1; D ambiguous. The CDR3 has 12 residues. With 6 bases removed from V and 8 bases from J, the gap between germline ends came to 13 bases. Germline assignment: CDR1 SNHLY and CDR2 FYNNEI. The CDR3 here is CASSPLSREAFF. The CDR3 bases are TGTGCCAGCAGCCCACTCTCCCGGGAAGCTTTCTTT.

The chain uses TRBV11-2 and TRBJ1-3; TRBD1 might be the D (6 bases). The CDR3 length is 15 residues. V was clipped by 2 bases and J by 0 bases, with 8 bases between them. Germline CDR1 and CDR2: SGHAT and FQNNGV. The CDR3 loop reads CASSLTGISGNTIYF. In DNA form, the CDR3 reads TGTGCCAGCAGCTTAACAGGGATCTCTGGAAACACCATATATTTT.

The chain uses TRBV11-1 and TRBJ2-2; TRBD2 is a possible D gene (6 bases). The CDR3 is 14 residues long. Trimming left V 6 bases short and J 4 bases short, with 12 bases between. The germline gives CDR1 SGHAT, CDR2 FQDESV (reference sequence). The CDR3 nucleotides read TGTGCCAGCAGGCGACGGGAGAGCACCGGGGAGCTGTTTTTT. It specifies CASRRRESTGELFF.

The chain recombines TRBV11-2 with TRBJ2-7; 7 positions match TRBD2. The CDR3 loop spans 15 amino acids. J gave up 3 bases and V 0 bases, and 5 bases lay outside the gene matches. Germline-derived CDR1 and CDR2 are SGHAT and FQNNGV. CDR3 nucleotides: TGTGCCAGCAGCTTAGAGGTGGGGGGGATCTACGAGCAGTACTTC. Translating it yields CASSLEVGGIYEQYF.

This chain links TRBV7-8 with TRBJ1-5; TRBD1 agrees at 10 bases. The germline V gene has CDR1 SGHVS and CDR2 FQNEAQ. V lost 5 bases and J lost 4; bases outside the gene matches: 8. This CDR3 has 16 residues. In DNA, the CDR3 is TGTGCCAGCAGCCCCCGTTCGGGACAGGGGAATCAGCCCCAGCATTTT. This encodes CASSPRSGQGNQPQHF.

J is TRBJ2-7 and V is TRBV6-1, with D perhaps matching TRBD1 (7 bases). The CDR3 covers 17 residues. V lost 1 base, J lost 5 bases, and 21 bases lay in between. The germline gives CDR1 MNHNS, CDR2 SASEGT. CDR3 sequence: CASSEELPGGLGDEQYF. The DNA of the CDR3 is TGTGCCAGCAGTGAAGAATTACCAGGGGGGCTGGGGGACGAGCAGTACTTC.

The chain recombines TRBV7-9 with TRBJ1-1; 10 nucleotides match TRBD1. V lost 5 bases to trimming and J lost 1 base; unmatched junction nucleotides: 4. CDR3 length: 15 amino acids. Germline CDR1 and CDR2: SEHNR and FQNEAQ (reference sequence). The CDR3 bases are TGTGCCAGCAGCGCCCGGACAGGGGGGAACACTGAAGCTTTCTTT. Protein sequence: CASSARTGGNTEAFF. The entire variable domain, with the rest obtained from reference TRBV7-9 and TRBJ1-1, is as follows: DTGVSQNPRHKITKRGQNVTFRCDPISEHNRLYWYRQTLGQGPEFLTYFQNEAQLEKSRLLSDRFSAERPKGSFSTLEIQRTEQGDSAMYLCASSARTGGNTEAFFGQGTRLTVV.

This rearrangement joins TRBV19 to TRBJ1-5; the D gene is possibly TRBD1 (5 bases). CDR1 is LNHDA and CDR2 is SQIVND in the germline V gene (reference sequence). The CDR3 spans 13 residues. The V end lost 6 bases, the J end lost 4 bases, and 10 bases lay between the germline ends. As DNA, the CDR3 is TGTGCCAGTAGGTCGACAGTTAATCAGCCCCAGCATTTT. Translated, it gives CASRSTVNQPQHF.

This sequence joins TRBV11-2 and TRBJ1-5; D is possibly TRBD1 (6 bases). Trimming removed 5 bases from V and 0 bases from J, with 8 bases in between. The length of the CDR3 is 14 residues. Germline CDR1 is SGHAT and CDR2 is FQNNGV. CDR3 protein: CASSPQGSNQPQHF. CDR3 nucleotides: TGTGCCAGCAGCCCACAGGGTAGCAATCAGCCCCAGCATTTT.

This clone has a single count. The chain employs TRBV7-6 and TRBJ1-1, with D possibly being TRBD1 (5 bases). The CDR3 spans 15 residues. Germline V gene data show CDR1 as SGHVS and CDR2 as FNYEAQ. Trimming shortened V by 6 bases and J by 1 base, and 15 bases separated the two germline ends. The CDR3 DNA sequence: TGTGCCAGCAGTCCCGTGGGGGGGTGGAACACTGAAGCTTTCTTT. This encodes CASSPVGGWNTEAFF.

The CDR3 region is CASSLFGQPYEQYF. The CDR3 bases are TGTGCCAGCAGTTTATTTGGACAGCCATACGAGCAGTACTTC. The rearrangement uses TRBV27 and TRBJ2-7, with D possibly TRBD1 on 6 matching bases. V was clipped by 1 base and J by 4 bases, with 11 bases between them. The CDR3 has 14 amino acids. Germline V gene lookup returns CDR1 MNHEY and CDR2 SMNVEV (reference sequence).

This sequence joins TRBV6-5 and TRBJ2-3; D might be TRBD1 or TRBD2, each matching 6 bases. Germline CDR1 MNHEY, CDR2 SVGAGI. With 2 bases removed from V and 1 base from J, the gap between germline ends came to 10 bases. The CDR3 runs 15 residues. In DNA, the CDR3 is TGTGCCAGCAGTTACGGCGGGACACGCACAGATACGCAGTATTTT. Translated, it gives CASSYGGTRTDTQYF.

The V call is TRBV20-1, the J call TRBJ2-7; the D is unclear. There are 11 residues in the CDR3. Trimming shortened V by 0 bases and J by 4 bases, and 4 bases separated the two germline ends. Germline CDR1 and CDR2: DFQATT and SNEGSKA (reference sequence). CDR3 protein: CSARDPYEQYF. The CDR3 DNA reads TGCAGTGCTAGAGACCCGTACGAGCAGTACTTC.

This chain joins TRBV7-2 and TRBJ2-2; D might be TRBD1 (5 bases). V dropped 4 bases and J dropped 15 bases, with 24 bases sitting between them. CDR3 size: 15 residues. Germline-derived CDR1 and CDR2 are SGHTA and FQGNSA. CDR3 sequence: CASSSPMGMGRLVFF. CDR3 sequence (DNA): TGTGCCAGCAGCTCACCCATGGGGATGGGGCGGCTGGTGTTTTTT.

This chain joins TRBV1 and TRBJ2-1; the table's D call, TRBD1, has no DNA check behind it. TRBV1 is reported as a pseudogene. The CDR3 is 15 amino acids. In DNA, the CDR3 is TGCACCAGCAGCCAAGATGTTCCTTTAGGGGATGAGCAGTTCTTC. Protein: CTSSQDVPLGDEQFF.

The CDR3 here is CASSGVTSTEQYF. The CDR3 coding sequence is TGTGCCAGCAGTGGTGTAACTAGCACCGAGCAGTACTTC. J is TRBJ2-7 and V is TRBV6-1, with D perhaps matching TRBD2 (6 bases). The CDR3 runs 13 residues. The ends were cut back, 4 bases at V and 6 bases at J, with 13 bases in the middle. Germline CDR1 reads MNHNS; CDR2 reads SASEGT.

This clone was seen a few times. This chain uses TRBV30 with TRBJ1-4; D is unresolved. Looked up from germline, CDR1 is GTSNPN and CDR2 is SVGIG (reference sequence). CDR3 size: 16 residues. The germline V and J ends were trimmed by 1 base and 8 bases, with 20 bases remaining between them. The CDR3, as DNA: TGTGCCTGGAGTGCCGGAAGTGGTGGATCTGGCGAAAAACTGTTTTTT. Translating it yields CAWSAGSGGSGEKLFF. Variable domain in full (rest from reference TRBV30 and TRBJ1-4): SQTIHQWPATLVQPVGSPLSLECTVEGTSNPNLYWYRQAAGRGLQLLFYSVGIGQISSEVPQNLSASRPQDRQFILSSKKLLLSDSGFYLCAWSAGSGGSGEKLFFGSGTQLSVL.